These 18 T cell receptor beta chains came from one sample sequenced in a study of liver allograft versus peripheral blood T cells. Turning to the study itself: Graft-liver T cell receptor repertoires were compared against recipient peripheral blood repertoires.

In TCRdb, the reads were re-called with MiXCR into one record per CDR3 protein. The table records roughly 6,700 distinct CDR3 sequences, approximately 18% of them present only once. Receptors originate from a human patient who had a liver transplant. Some T cells may trace back to the graft donor.

In this sample, this clonotype is medium-sized. The chain joins TRBV30 to TRBJ1-1; no clear D. This CDR3 is 13 amino acids long. From germline, CDR1 is GTSNPN and CDR2 SVGIG (reference sequence). V lost 0 bases to trimming and J lost 1 base, with 6 bases between them. The CDR3 DNA sequence: TGTGCCTGGAGTGTGAAGGGGAACACTGAAGCTTTCTTT. Its translation: CAWSVKGNTEAFF.

This clonotype was recorded a few times. This chain connects TRBV15 to TRBJ1-5, with 7 positions matching TRBD1. V was clipped by 0 bases and J by 6 bases; unmatched bases: 8. Germline CDR1 is LNHNV and CDR2 is YYDKDF (reference sequence). The CDR3 is 16 residues long. CDR3 DNA sequence: TGTGCCACCAGCAGAGAGGGGGTTAGGGGGCTTCAGCCCCAGCATTTT. Encoded protein: CATSREGVRGLQPQHF.

A remark on this clonotype: This may be a read error: a much more frequent sequence differs by one nucleotide. The DNA is left out, because the CDR3 cannot be placed on it with certainty; the CDR3 is given as TCRdb lists it. The chain combines TRBV27 with TRBJ1-1. The CDR3 comprises 10 residues, both ends counted. Germline CDR1 MNHEY, CDR2 SMNVEV (reference sequence). The CDR3 region is CASWGVGTQW.

This clonotype was picked up many times. The CDR3 loop reads CASSLRTGGNSPLHF. The CDR3 DNA follows: TGTGCCAGCAGCCTCCGGACAGGGGGTAATTCACCCCTCCACTTT. This chain joins TRBV7-2 and TRBJ1-6; TRBD1 matches at 10 bases. The CDR3 is 15 residues long. Unmatched junction bases numbered 4, after V lost 5 bases and J lost 6 bases. Looked up from germline, CDR1 is SGHTA and CDR2 is FQGNSA.

In its sample, this clonotype ranks as medium-sized (0.01 to 0.1%). This chain links TRBV29-1 with TRBJ1-1; no definite D call. Trimming took off 0 bases at V and 1 base at J, with 0 bases between the two ends. The CDR3 extends over 11 amino acids. The germline CDR1 and CDR2 sequences are SQVTM and ANQGSEA. The CDR3 DNA reads as TGCAGCGTTGAAGAGAACACTGAAGCTTTCTTT. Protein: CSVEENTEAFF.

In its sample, this clonotype was seen a few times. The chain recombines TRBV11-2 with TRBJ2-3; D uncertain. The CDR3 has 13 residues. V gave up 5 bases and J gave up 2 bases, with 8 bases separating them. The germline V gene encodes CDR1 SGHAT and CDR2 FQNNGV. CDR3 sequence: CASSAYDTDTQYF. The CDR3 bases are TGTGCCAGCAGCGCTTACGACACAGATACGCAGTATTTT.

This chain connects TRBV19 to TRBJ1-5; D is uncertain. This CDR3 is built from 14 residues. CDR1 is LNHDA and CDR2 is SQIVND in the germline V gene (reference sequence). V lost 5 bases to trimming and J lost 5 bases, with 13 bases between them. CDR3 sequence (DNA): TGTGCCAGTAGTCCCCCGACGGACTATCAGCCCCAGCATTTT. Protein product: CASSPPTDYQPQHF.

This clonotype occurred many times. This chain connects TRBV10-3 to TRBJ1-2; the D is unclear. Germline CDR1 and CDR2: ENHRY and SYGVKD. This CDR3 contains 14 residues. V lost 0 bases to trimming and J lost 4 bases, with 9 bases between them. CDR3 in DNA: TGTGCCATCAGTGAGTCTATAACAAGCTATGGCTACACCTTC. The encoded protein is CAISESITSYGYTF.

The rearrangement links TRBV13 to TRBJ1-4; 10 nucleotides match TRBD1. Trimming at V came to 4 bases and at J to 6 bases, leaving 2 bases not matched to a gene. Germline-derived CDR1 and CDR2 are PRHDT and FYEKMQ (reference sequence). This CDR3 is built from 14 residues. This chain's CDR3 is CASSSTGGDEKLFF. CDR3 in DNA: TGTGCCAGCAGCTCGACAGGGGGCGATGAAAAACTGTTTTTT.

This chain connects TRBV6-1 to TRBJ2-5; tentatively, D is TRBD2 (7 bases). The V gene lost 5 bases and the J gene lost 5 bases, with 15 bases spanning the gap. Germline assignment: CDR1 MNHNS and CDR2 SASEGT. The CDR3 consists of 14 residues. The CDR3 spells CASSLTSGGETQYF. Here the CDR3 DNA reads TGTGCCAGCAGTCTCACATCGGGGGGCGAGACCCAGTACTTC.

The chain joins TRBV12-3 or TRBV12-4 to TRBJ1-5; no clear D gene. Trimming took off 3 bases at V and 0 bases at J, with 9 bases between the two ends. The CDR3 is 15 residues long. For the CDR3, the DNA is TGTGCCAGCAGTTTCCCAGGCCTTAGCAATCAGCCCCAGCATTTT. Encoded protein: CASSFPGLSNQPQHF.

This clonotype showed up just once. A much more abundant neighbour one base away suggests this may be a read error. The CDR3 carries no conserved terminal phenylalanine or tryptophan, so it likely arises from a read error. The rearrangement uses TRBV6-5 and TRBJ2-2, with D maybe TRBD1 (5 bases). CDR1 and CDR2 (germline): MNHEY, SVGAGI. This CDR3 spans 12 amino acids. Trimming shortened V by 10 bases and J by 0 bases, and 6 bases separated the two germline ends. The CDR3 spells CAIRANTGELFS. CDR3 DNA sequence: TGTGCCATCAGGGCGAACACCGGGGAGCTGTTTTCT.

This clonotype was detected many times. DNA of the CDR3: TGTGCCAGCAAAACCTTGACTGGGGTAGACACTGAAGCTTTCTTT. Protein product: CASKTLTGVDTEAFF. The V gene is TRBV6-1, the J gene TRBJ1-1, with unresolved D. This CDR3 spans 15 amino acids. Germline V CDR1 and CDR2: MNHNS, SASEGT. Trimming removed 7 bases at V and 3 bases at J, with 18 bases between.

This chain's CDR3 is CASSGGGYTF. The CDR3 bases are TGTGCCAGCAGTGGAGGGGGCTACACCTTC. The chain combines TRBV2 with TRBJ1-2; D remains unclear. Germline V lookup: CDR1 SNHLY, CDR2 FYNNEI. Trimming took 4 bases from V and 8 from J, leaving 5 bases between them. The CDR3 has 10 amino acids.

This clonotype was picked up many times. The V and J genes are TRBV19 and TRBJ1-1; D call uncertain. From germline, CDR1 is LNHDA and CDR2 SQIVND (reference sequence). Trimming stripped 9 bases from V and 4 bases from J, with 15 bases between. The CDR3 runs 13 residues. This chain's CDR3 is CASRPGFGTEAFF. The CDR3 DNA is TGTGCCAGCAGACCTGGGTTCGGCACTGAAGCTTTCTTT.

This sequence joins TRBV11-2 and TRBJ1-4; D not resolved. The germline V and J ends were trimmed by 1 base and 4 bases, with 10 bases remaining between them. Germline V CDR1 and CDR2: SGHAT, FQNNGV. The CDR3 is 15 residues long. DNA of the CDR3: TGTGCCAGCAGCTTAGTGGGGAGGAATAATGAAAAACTGTTTTTT. Encoded protein: CASSLVGRNNEKLFF. Full variable domain (remainder filled in from reference TRBV11-2 and TRBJ1-4): EAGVAQSPRYKIIEKRQSVAFWCNPISGHATLYWYQQILGQGPKLLIQFQNNGVVDDSQLPKDRFSAERLKGVDSTLKIQPAKLEDSAVYLCASSLVGRNNEKLFFGSGTQLSVL.

This clonotype was counted a few times. J is TRBJ2-5 and V is TRBV6-2 or TRBV6-3, with no clear D. The CDR3 is made up of 11 amino acids. V dropped 2 bases and J dropped 5 bases, with 3 bases sitting between them. Germline V gene data show CDR1 as MNHEY and CDR2 as SVGEGT. The CDR3 sequence: CASSYLETQYF. CDR3 bases: TGTGCCAGCAGTTACCTTGAGACCCAGTACTTC.

This clonotype was detected many times. The chain uses TRBV19 and TRBJ1-1; unclear D gene. V lost 5 bases and J lost 1, with 5 bases in between. Germline lookup yields CDR1 LNHDA and CDR2 SQIVND (reference sequence). CDR3 size: 12 residues. The DNA for the CDR3 is TGTGCCAGTAGTCCCGGGAACACTGAAGCTTTCTTT. Its protein product is CASSPGNTEAFF.